This paragraph covers one TCR beta chain sequence. This clone was observed a few times. Its antigen specificity is not known. Base qualities are not provided; no much larger clone lies one nucleotide away. The cohort comprised more than 550 healthy bone marrow donors. At the time of sampling, all cohort members were nominally healthy, though unrecorded immune exposures were likely present. The donor was CMV seropositive and belonged to the group of about 290 seropositive cohort members. A peripheral blood sample was provided by each donor, and peripheral blood mononuclear cells were used for TCR beta sequencing. Genomic DNA extraction from the blood cell samples was performed with the Qiagen DNeasy Blood Extraction Kit. CDR1 and CDR2 (LNHDA, SQIVND) derive from the germline V gene (reference sequence). Its CDR3 holds 14 amino acids, cysteine through phenylalanine. Only the CDR3 DNA is retained, 42 bases long and in frame from the first base. V sheds 3 bases and J sheds 0 bases, leaving 9 bases between their ends.

The data are from a study of cytomegalovirus exposure and HLA in healthy donors (dated by TCRdb to about 2017). About the full investigation: An earlier analysis of around 600 of the donors reported 276 Gb of sequence data and approximately 110 million unique TCR beta sequences from about 200 million T cells. Around 330 gigabases of sequencing data and approximately 91 million unique TCR sequences made up an early release that covered 500 to 650 HLA-typed donors. Among the roughly 390 genotyped donors, more than 70% belonged to the genetic ancestry cluster associated with self-reported Caucasian donors. The study aimed to test whether signatures of past pathogen exposure could be identified by cataloging public T cell receptors. The study used immunosequencing to profile the T cell repertoires of about 670 subjects and linked those repertoires to cytomegalovirus serostatus. A separate validation cohort of over a hundred different subjects was used in addition to the 666-subject first cohort. The study combined high-throughput TCR immunosequencing, statistical association of individual TCRs with disease status, and machine learning to predict cytomegalovirus infection status. A later analysis re-examined previously published TCR beta repertoires from 500 to 700 donors and added high-resolution HLA genotyping to investigate patterns of TCR occurrence. The later analysis used no new phenotypic data to find candidate immune exposures, relying instead on TCR beta sequences and their occurrence across donors. To decide whether each TCR beta V gene segment behaved as functional or pseudogenic, an earlier analysis of 587 of the donors relied on high-throughput TCR beta sequencing. Donor age, sex, ethnicity and CMV serostatus were compiled together with the repertoire data. A later genetic analysis used genome-wide SNP genotypes for about 55% of the 666 donors, treating that subset as a discovery cohort. Every repertoire in the discovery cohort had been generated on one and the same sequencing platform. HLA typing covered class I and class II loci at four-digit resolution. Typing coverage differed by locus: A, B, C, DRB1 and DQB1 were typed in roughly 620-630 donors, DQA1 in 500 to 550, DPA1 in 600 to 610, and DPB1 in 400 to 490. Four to six DR-DQ haplotypes were handled as single units for association and clustering, since linkage in the cohort was strong. Among 398 genotyped donors of the cohort, an average of around 220,000 unique TCR beta nucleotide sequences was sequenced per donor, of which roughly 17% were non-productive. Results the study describes overall, beyond this receptor: An earlier analysis of approximately 540 of the donors showed that most TCR beta V segments appeared in productive rearrangements either about 90% or about 30% of the time, which broadly matched IMGT annotations. A later analysis associated 17,000 or so TCR beta sequences with specific HLA alleles at a false discovery rate of 0.05. An association between a missense DCLRE1C variant and V-gene and J-gene trimming of TCR beta chains was found in a later genetic analysis and replicated in an independent cohort. When HLA alleles, especially DR and DQ, strongly co-occurred, attributing TCR associations to individual alleles was difficult. A further reported finding was that TCR beta sequences accurately predicted the HLA-A and HLA-B alleles for most subjects in the first cohort. Because some donors lacked HLA typing at each locus, the association tests relied only on the typed subset. A total of 150 to 200 TCR beta chains were listed by the study as associated with cytomegalovirus. Most TCR sequences were seen in very few donors, while some public TCRs were found in many individuals. Compared with equally common non-associated chains, HLA-associated TCR beta chains in a later analysis were more clonally expanded and had lower generation probabilities. In a later analysis, several top co-occurrence clusters were reported to appear linked to parvovirus B19, influenza, CMV and Epstein-Barr virus. The sequencing pipeline was judged likely to have produced a cluster of highly shared sequence variants as a technical artifact. Only TCR beta chains were sequenced in this cohort, and the absence of alpha or paired-chain data limited detectable features. According to a later genetic analysis, donors in an Asian-associated ancestry cluster had fewer N-insertions in productive TCRs than the roughly 670-donor mean. The presence/absence analyses assumed that sequencing depth was roughly uniform across donors, and that assumption may not be true. The classifier was reported to diagnose cytomegalovirus status with high specificity and sensitivity in both the original and validation cohorts. The only immune exposure information available for the cohort was CMV serostatus. In a later analysis, TCR association rates were found to vary across HLA loci, with the most associated TCRs seen for DRB1 alleles and the fewest for HLA-C alleles. In a later analysis, most CMV-associated TCR beta chains were found to appear HLA-restricted, with HLA associations seemingly driven largely by CMV exposure. According to the authors, the approach could potentially be generalized to other disease states and immunological phenotypes. Because counts were too low, some 16 rarely observed V segments, including chromosome 9 orphons, were excluded from the earlier analysis of a few hundred of the donors. Because the 87-base-pair reads could not distinguish some IMGT-functional V segments, including TRBV6-2 and TRBV6-3, those segments were excluded. In vitro tests confirmed that a few of the cytomegalovirus-associated TCR beta chains recognize cytomegalovirus antigens. Linkage disequilibrium might explain the correlated functional status among segregating V segments, but an unknown experimental factor could not be ruled out.

Library preparation used the immunoSEQ multiplex PCR assay. A mixture of 60 forward primers for TCR Vbeta segments and 13 reverse primers for TCR Jbeta segments was used in the multiplex PCR. The CDR3 region of rearranged TCR beta genes was amplified from genomic DNA by a multiplex PCR assay. Amplified TCR beta libraries were sequenced as 87-base-pair reads on the Illumina HiSeq System. Turning to the authors' computational methods: A later analysis counted about 80 million unique TCR beta chains across the 670 or so repertoires, and around 12 million of these chains were shared by at least two donors. Raw reads were error-corrected and collapsed into unique sequences by a nearest-neighbor algorithm in which closely related sequences were merged to remove PCR and sequencing errors. Alignment of CDR3 sequences to IMGT reference sequences was used to assign V, D and J gene segments. For a sequence to be retained, a match of at least six nucleotides was required to both a V gene segment and a J gene segment. A rearrangement counted as productive if the CDR3 had no stop codons and remained in frame with V and J, and every other rearrangement counted as non-productive. CDR3 was defined by IMGT convention, running from the second conserved V-encoded cysteine to the conserved J-encoded phenylalanine. The earlier analysis of some 540 of the donors excluded any sequence lacking an unambiguous match to a single V gene segment. An earlier analysis of 587 of the donors called V segments functional above 56.7% productive rearrangements and segregating when the between-donor standard deviation exceeded 5%. A statistical classification framework was built for diagnosing cytomegalovirus status from the catalog of TCR beta chain sequences. In a later analysis, V and J genes were assigned by comparing TCR nucleotide sequences against IMGT/GENE-DB human TR gene sequences. In a later analysis, CDR3 sequences and most-parsimonious VDJ recombination scenarios were assigned using the TCRdist pipeline. In a later analysis, each TCR beta chain was defined by its CDR3 amino acid sequence together with its V-gene family, and reads lacking a unique V-gene family were excluded. A later analysis removed 550 to 650 highly shared, low-generation-probability nucleotide sequences to deal with suspected cross-contamination and a sequencing artifact. In a later analysis, a clonal expansion index for each public chain was calculated from normalized within-repertoire ranks of inferred template counts. In a later analysis, generation probabilities were computed using a VDJ recombination model fitted to out-of-frame rearrangements, and the results were checked against IGoR. A later analysis scored TCR-TCR, TCR-HLA and TCR-CMV co-occurrence with hypergeometric tests, applying a repertoire-size bias correction to TCR pairs. A later analysis estimated false discovery rates by permuting HLA or CMV assignments 20 times. In a later analysis, co-occurring TCRs were grouped using DBSCAN, with TCRdist sequence similarity added in when clustering inside HLA-allele-positive subsets. Co-occurrence clustering excluded repertoires with fewer than 30,000 or more than 120,000 public chains, plus five with anomalous nucleotide sharing. TCRdb mirrors the immuneACCESS table, restricted to in-frame sequences. Some clones are absent from its copies; in checked studies, under half trace to an unresolved V gene, and the reason for the others is unknown. V, J and clone size were drawn from that table, and D and trimming were deduced from the DNA. In all, the sample holds 170,000 or so clones, and over 70% of those were seen once. About 2.9% of the sample goes to the ten largest clones.

The sequenced sample consisted of PBMCs. The V and J segments used are TRBV19 and TRBJ2-7; a weak D assignment points to TRBD2 (5 bases agree). The clonotype comes from a woman in her fifties or sixties in good health and CMV-seropositive. The CDR3 corresponds to CASSISGNSYEQYF. The nucleotides are TGTGCCAGTAGTATTTCGGGAAACTCCTACGAGCAGTACTTC.